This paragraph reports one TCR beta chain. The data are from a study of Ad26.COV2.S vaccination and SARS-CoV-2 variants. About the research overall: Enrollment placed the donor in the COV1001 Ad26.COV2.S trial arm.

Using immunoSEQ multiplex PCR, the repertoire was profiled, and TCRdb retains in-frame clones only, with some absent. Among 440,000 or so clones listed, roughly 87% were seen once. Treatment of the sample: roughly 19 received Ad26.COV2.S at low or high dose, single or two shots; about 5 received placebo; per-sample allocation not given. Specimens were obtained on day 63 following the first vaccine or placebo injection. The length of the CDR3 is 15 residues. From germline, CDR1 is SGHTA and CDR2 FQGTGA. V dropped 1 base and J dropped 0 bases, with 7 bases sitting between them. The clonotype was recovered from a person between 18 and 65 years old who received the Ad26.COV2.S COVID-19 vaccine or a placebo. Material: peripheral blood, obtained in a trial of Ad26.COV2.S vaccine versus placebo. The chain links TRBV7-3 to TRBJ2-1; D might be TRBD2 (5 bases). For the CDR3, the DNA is TGTGCCAGCAGCTTAATTGCGGGCTCCTACAATGAGCAGTTCTTC. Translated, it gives CASSLIAGSYNEQFF.